Listed here is a single T cell receptor (beta chain). As yet, its antigen is unknown. This specimen comes from a study of cytomegalovirus exposure and HLA in healthy donors. Findings and limits, study-wide: Sequences of the TCR beta chain were said to predict the HLA-A and HLA-B alleles of most subjects accurately.

The PCR made use of 60 Vbeta and 13 Jbeta primers. The repertoire was sequenced with immunoSEQ multiplex PCR; TCRdb's copy has only in-frame clones and lacks some. The sample's table shows about 140,000 clones. V lost 5 bases and J lost 14; bases outside the gene matches: 2. Looked up from germline, CDR1 is DFQATT and CDR2 is SNEGSKA (reference sequence). The CDR3 runs to 10 residues. The specimen was PBMCs. The V call is TRBV20-1, the J call TRBJ1-6, with 8 bases fitting TRBD1. The receptor was derived from a male donor in good health and CMV-seronegative. This CDR3 reads CSARTGTLHF. In nucleotides, the CDR3 is TGCAGTGCTCGGACAGGGACCCTCCACTTT.